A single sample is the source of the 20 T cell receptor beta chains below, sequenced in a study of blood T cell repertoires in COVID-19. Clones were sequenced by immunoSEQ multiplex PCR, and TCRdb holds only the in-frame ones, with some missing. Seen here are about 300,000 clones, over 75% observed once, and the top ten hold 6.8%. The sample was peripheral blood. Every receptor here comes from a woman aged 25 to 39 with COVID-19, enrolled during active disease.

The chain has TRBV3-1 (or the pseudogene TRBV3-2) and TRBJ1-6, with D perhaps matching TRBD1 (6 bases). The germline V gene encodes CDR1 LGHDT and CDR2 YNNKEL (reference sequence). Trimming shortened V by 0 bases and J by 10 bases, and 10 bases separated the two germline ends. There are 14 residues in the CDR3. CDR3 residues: CASSQEVRGSPLHF. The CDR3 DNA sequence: TGTGCCAGCAGCCAAGAGGTCAGGGGATCACCCCTCCACTTT.

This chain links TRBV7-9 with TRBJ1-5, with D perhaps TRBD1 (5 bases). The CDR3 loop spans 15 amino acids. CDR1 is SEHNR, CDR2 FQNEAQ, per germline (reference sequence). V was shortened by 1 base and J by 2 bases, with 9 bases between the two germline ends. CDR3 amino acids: CASSLGGAGNQPQHF. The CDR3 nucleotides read TGTGCCAGCAGCTTAGGGGGCGCGGGCAATCAGCCCCAGCATTTT.

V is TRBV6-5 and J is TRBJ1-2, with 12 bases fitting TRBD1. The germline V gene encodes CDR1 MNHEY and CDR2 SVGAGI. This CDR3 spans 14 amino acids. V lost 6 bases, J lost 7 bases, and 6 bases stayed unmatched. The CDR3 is CASSPGTGGGGYTF. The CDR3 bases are TGTGCCAGCAGCCCCGGGACAGGGGGCGGTGGCTACACCTTC.

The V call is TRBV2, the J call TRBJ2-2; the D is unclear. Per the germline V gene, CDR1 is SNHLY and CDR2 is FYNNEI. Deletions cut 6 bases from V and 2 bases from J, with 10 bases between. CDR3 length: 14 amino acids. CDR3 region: CASRSGTNTGELFF. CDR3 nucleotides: TGTGCCAGCAGGTCAGGAACAAACACCGGGGAGCTGTTTTTT.

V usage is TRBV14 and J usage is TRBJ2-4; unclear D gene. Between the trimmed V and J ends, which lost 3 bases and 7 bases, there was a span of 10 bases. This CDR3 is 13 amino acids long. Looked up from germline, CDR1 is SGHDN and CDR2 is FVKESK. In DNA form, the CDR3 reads TGTGCCAGCAGCCATATATTTTTTAACATTCAGTACTTC. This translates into CASSHIFFNIQYF. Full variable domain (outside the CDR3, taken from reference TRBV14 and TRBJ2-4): EAGVTQFPSHSVIEKGQTVTLRCDPISGHDNLYWYRRVMGKEIKFLLHFVKESKQDESGMPNNRFLAERTGGTYSTLKVQPAELEDSGVYFCASSHIFFNIQYFGAGTRLSVL.

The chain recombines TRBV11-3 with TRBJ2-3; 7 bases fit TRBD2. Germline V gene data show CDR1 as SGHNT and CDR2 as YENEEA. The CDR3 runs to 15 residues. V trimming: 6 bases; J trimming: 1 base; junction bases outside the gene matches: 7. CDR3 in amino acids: CASSYSGKGTDTQYF. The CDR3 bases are TGTGCCAGCAGTTACAGCGGGAAAGGCACAGATACGCAGTATTTT.

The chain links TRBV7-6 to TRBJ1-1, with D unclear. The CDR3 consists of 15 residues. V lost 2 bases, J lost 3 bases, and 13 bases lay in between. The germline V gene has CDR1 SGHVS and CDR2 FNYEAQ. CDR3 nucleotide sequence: TGTGCCAGCAGCTTAACGGTTGGGCCGGACACTGAAGCTTTCTTT. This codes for CASSLTVGPDTEAFF. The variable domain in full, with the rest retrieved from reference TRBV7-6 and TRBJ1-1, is GAGVSQSPRYKVTKRGQDVALRCDPISGHVSLYWYRQALGQGPEFLTYFNYEAQQDKSGLPNDRFSAERPEGSISTLTIQRTEQRDSAMYRCASSLTVGPDTEAFFGQGTRLTVV.

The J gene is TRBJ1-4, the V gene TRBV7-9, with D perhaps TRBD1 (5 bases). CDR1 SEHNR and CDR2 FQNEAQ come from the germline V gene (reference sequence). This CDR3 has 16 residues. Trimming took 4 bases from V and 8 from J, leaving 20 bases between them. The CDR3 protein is CASSSPLGGRNEKLFF. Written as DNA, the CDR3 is TGTGCCAGCAGCTCTCCCCTGGGGGGTAGGAACGAAAAACTGTTTTTT.

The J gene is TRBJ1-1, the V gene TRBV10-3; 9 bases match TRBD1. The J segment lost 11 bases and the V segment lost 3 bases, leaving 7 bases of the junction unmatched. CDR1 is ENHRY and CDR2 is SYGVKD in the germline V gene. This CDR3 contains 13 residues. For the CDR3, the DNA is TGTGCCATCAGTGATCGGACAGGGGAAGAGGCTTTCTTT. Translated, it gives CAISDRTGEEAFF.

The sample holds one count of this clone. The CDR3: CASSLGLAGVGYTGELFF. CDR3 nucleotide sequence: TGCGCCAGCAGCTTGGGACTAGCGGGAGTCGGGTACACCGGGGAGCTGTTTTTT. The rearrangement joins TRBV5-1 to TRBJ2-2, with 12 bases fitting TRBD2. From germline, CDR1 is SGHRS and CDR2 YFSETQ. There are 18 residues in the CDR3. With 0 bases clipped from V and 3 bases from J, the junction kept 6 bases outside the gene matches.

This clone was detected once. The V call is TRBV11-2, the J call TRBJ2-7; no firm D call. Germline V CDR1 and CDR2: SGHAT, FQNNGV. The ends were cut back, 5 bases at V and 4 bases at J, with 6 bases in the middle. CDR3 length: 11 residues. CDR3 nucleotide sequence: TGTGCCAGCAGCCGAGCATACGAGCAGTACTTC. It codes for CASSRAYEQYF.

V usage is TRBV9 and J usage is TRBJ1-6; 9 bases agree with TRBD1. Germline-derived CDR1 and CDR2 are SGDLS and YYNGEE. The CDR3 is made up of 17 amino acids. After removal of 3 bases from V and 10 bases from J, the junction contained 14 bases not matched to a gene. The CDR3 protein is CASSASSGQGSGSPLHF. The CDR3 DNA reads TGTGCCAGCAGCGCTTCATCGGGACAGGGTTCAGGATCACCCCTCCACTTT.

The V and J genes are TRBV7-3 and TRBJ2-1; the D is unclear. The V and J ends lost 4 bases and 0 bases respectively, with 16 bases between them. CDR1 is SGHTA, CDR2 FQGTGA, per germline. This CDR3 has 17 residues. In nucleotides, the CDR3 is TGTGCCAGCAGCTCCCCTGTGTCCACGAGCTCCTACAATGAGCAGTTCTTC. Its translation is CASSSPVSTSSYNEQFF. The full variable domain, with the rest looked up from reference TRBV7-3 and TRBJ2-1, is GAGVSQTPSNKVTEKGKYVELRCDPISGHTALYWYRQSLGQGPEFLIYFQGTGAADDSGLPNDRFFAVRPEGSVSTLKIQRTERGDSAVYLCASSSPVSTSSYNEQFFGPGTRLTVL.

The CDR3 sequence: CSSRTGLNHEAFF. In DNA, the CDR3 is TGCAGCTCACGGACAGGGCTCAACCATGAAGCTTTCTTT. The chain has TRBV29-1 and TRBJ1-1, with 8 bases fitting TRBD1. The length of the CDR3 is 13 residues. J was trimmed by 7 bases and V by 8 bases; bases with no gene match: 12. Germline V gives CDR1 SQVTM, CDR2 ANQGSEA.

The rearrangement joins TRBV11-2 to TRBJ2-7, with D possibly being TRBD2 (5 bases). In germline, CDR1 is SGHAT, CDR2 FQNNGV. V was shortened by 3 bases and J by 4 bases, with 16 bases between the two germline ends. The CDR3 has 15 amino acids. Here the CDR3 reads CASSFGIEGRYEQYF. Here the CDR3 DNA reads TGTGCCAGCAGCTTCGGGATTGAGGGCCGGTACGAGCAGTACTTC.

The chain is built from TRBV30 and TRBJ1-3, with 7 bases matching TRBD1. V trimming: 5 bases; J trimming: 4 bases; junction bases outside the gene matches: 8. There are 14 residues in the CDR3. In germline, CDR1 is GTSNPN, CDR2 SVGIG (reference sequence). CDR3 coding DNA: TGTGCCTGGGGGACAGTAATTGCAGGAAACACCATATATTTT. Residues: CAWGTVIAGNTIYF.

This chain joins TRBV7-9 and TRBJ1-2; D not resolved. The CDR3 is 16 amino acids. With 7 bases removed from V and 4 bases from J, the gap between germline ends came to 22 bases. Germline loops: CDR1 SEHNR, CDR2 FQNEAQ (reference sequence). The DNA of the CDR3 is TGTGCCAGCAACCTGTATAAGGCGGGCTCTACCTATGGCTACACCTTC. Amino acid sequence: CASNLYKAGSTYGYTF.

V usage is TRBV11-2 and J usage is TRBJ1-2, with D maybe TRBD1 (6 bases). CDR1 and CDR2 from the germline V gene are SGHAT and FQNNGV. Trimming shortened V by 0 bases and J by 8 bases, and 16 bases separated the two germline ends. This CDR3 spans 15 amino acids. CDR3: CASSLDPRGGRGYTF. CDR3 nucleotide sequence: TGTGCCAGCAGCTTAGATCCGAGGGGGGGTCGAGGCTACACCTTC.

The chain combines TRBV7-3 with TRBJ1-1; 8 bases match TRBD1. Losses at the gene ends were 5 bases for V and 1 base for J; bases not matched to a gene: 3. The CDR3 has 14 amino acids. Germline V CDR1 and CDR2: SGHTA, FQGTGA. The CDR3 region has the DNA TGTGCCAGCAGCAAACAGGGGGGGAACACTGAAGCTTTCTTT. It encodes CASSKQGGNTEAFF.

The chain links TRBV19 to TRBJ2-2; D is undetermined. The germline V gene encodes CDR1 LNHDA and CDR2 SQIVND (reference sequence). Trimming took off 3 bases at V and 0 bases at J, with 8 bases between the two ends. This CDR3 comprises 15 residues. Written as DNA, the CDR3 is TGTGCCAGTAGTATTTCCGCAGCGAACACCGGGGAGCTGTTTTTT. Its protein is CASSISAANTGELFF. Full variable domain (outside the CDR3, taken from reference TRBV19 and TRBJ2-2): DGGITQSPKYLFRKEGQNVTLSCEQNLNHDAMYWYRQDPGQGLRLIYYSQIVNDFQKGDIAEGYSVSREKKESFPLTVTSAQKNPTAFYLCASSISAANTGELFFGEGSRLTVL.